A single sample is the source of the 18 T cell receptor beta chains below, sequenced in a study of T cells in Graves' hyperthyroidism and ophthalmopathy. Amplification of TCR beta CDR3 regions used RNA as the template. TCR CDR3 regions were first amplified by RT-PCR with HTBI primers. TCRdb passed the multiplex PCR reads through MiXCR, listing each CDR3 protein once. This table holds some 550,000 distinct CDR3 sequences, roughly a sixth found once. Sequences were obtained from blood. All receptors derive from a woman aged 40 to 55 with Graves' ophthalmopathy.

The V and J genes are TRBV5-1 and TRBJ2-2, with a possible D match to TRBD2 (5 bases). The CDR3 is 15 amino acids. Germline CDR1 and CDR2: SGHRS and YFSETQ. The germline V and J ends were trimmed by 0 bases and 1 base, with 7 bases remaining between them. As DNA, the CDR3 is TGCGCCAGCAGCTTGGCTAGCCAGAACACCGGGGAGCTGTTTTTT. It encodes CASSLASQNTGELFF.

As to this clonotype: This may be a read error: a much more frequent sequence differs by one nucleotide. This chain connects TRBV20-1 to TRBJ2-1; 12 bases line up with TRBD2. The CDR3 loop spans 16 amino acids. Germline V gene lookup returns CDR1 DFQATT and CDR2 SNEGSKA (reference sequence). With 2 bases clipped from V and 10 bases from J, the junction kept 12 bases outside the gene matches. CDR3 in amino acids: CSARPSGRASTWEQFF. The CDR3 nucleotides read TGCAGTGCTAGACCTAGCGGGAGGGCCAGCACGTGGGAGCAGTTCTTC.

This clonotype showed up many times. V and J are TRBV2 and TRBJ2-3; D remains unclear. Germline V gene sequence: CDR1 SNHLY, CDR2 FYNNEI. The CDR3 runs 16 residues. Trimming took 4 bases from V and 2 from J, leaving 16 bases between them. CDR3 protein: CASSARPADITDTQYF. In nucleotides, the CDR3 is TGTGCCAGCAGTGCCCGACCGGCGGATATCACAGATACGCAGTATTTT.

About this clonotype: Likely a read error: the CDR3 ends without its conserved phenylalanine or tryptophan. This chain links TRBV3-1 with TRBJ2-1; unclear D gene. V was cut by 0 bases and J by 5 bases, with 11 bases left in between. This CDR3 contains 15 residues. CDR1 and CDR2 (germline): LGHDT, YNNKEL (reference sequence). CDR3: CASSQDQGSHNEQFL. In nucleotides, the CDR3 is TGTGCCAGCAGCCAAGATCAAGGCAGCCACAATGAGCAGTTCCTC.

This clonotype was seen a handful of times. Here the CDR3 reads CASSLGWTGGVEQYF. The CDR3 coding sequence is TGCGCCAGCAGCTTGGGGTGGACAGGGGGCGTCGAGCAGTACTTC. The chain recombines TRBV5-1 with TRBJ2-7; 11 positions agree with TRBD1. The J segment lost 6 bases and the V segment lost 0 bases, leaving 5 bases of the junction unmatched. CDR3 length: 15 residues. CDR1 and CDR2 (germline): SGHRS, YFSETQ.

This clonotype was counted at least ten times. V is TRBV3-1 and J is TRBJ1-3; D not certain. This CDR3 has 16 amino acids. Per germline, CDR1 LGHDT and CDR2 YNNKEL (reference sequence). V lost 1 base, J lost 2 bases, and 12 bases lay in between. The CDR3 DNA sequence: TGTGCCAGCAGCCAAGTTCTGGGTGAGACTGGAAACACCATATATTTT. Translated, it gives CASSQVLGETGNTIYF.

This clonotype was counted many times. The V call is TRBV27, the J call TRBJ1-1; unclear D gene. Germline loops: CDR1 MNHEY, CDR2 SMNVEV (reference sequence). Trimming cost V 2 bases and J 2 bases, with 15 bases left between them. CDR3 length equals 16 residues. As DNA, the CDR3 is TGTGCCAGCAGTTTAAGATTCATAGGGATAAACACTGAAGCTTTCTTT. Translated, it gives CASSLRFIGINTEAFF.

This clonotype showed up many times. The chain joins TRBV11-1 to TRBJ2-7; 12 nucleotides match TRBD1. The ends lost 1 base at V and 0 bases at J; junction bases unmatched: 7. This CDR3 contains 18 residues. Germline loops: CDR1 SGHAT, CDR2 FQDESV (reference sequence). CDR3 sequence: CASSLVPGQGASSYEQYF. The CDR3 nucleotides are TGTGCCAGCAGCTTAGTCCCGGGACAGGGGGCAAGCTCCTACGAGCAGTACTTC.

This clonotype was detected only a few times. The DNA of the CDR3 is TGTGCCACCAGACGGCAAGCGGGGGGGGGGACAGATACGCAGTATTTT. It translates to CATRRQAGGGTDTQYF. V gene TRBV6-1 combines with J gene TRBJ2-3, with 10 bases aligning to TRBD2. Germline loops: CDR1 MNHNS, CDR2 SASEGT. The ends lost 10 bases at V and 3 bases at J; junction bases unmatched: 13. This CDR3 is 16 amino acids long.

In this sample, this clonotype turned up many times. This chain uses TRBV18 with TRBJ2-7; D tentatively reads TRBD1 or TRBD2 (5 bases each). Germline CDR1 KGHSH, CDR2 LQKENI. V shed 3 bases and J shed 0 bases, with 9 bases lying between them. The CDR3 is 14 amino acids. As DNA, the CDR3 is TGTGCCAGCTCACCTGGGACCTCCTCCTACGAGCAGTACTTC. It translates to CASSPGTSSYEQYF.

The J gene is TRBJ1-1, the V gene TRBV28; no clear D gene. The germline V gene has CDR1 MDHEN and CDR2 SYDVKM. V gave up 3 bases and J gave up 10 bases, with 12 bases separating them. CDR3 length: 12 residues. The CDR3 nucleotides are TGTGCCAGCAGTTTGAAGGTCACGGCAGCTTTCTTT. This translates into CASSLKVTAAFF.

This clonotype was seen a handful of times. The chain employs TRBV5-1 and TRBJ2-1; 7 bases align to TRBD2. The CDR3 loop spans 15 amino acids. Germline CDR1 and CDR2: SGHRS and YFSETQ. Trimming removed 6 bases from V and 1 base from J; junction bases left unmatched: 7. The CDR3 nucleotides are TGCGCCAGCACGGTTAGCGGGTTATCCTACAATGAGCAGTTCTTC. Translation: CASTVSGLSYNEQFF.

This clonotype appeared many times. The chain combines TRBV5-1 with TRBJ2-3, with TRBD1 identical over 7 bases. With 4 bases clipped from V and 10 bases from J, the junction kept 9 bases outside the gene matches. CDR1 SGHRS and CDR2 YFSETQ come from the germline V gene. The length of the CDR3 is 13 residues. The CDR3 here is CASSRTGLGPQYF. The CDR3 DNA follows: TGCGCCAGCAGCCGGACAGGTCTTGGTCCGCAGTATTTT.

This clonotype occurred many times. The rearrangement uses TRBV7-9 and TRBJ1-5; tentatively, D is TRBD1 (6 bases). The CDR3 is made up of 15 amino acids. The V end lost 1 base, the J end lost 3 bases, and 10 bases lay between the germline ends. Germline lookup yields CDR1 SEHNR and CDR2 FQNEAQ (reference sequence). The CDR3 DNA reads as TGTGCCAGCAGCTTAGGCGGACAGCCCAATCAGCCCCAGCATTTT. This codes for CASSLGGQPNQPQHF. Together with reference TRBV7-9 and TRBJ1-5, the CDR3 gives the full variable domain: DTGVSQNPRHKITKRGQNVTFRCDPISEHNRLYWYRQTLGQGPEFLTYFQNEAQLEKSRLLSDRFSAERPKGSFSTLEIQRTEQGDSAMYLCASSLGGQPNQPQHFGDGTRLSIL.

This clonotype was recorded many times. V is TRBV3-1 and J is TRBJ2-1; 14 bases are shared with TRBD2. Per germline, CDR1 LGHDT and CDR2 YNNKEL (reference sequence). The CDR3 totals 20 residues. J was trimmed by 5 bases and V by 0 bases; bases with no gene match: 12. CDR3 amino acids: CASSQELSGLAGVRHNEQFF. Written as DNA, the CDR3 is TGTGCCAGCAGCCAAGAACTTTCGGGACTAGCGGGAGTTCGTCACAATGAGCAGTTCTTC.

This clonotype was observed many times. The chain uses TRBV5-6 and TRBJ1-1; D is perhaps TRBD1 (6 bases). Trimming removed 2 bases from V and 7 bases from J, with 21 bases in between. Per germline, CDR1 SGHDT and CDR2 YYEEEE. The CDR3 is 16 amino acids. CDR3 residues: CASSFMRGQTVGEAFF. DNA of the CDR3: TGTGCCAGCAGCTTTATGAGGGGACAAACGGTGGGTGAAGCTTTCTTT. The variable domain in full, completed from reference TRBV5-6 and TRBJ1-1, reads DAGVTQSPTHLIKTRGQQVTLRCSPKSGHDTVSWYQQALGQGPQFIFQYYEEEERQRGNFPDRFSGHQFPNYSSELNVNALLLGDSALYLCASSFMRGQTVGEAFFGQGTRLTVV.

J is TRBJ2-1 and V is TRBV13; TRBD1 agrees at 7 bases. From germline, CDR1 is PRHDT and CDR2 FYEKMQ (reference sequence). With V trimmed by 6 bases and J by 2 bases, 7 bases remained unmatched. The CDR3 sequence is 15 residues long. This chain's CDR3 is CASRRTGDTYNEQFF. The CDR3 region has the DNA TGTGCCAGCAGACGAACAGGGGACACCTACAATGAGCAGTTCTTC.

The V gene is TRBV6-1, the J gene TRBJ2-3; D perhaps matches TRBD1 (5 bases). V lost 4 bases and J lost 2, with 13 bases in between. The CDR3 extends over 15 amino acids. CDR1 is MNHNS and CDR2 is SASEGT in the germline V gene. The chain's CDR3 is CASSAMQGYTDTQYF. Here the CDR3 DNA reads TGTGCCAGCAGTGCAATGCAGGGATACACAGATACGCAGTATTTT.